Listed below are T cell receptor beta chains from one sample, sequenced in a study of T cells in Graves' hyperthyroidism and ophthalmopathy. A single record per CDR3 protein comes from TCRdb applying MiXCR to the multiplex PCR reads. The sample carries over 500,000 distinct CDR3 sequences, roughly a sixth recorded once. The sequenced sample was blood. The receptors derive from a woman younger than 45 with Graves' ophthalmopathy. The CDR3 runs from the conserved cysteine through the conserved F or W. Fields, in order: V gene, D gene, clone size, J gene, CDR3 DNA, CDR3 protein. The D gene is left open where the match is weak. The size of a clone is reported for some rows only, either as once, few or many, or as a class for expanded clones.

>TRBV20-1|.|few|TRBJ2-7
TGCAGTGCTACCCCACGACAGGCCTACGAGCAGTACTTC
CSATPRQAYEQYF
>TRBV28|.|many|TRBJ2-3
TGTGCCAGCACCCCCCTGGGTACAGATACGCAGTATTTT
CASTPLGTDTQYF
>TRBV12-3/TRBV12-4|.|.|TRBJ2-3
TGTGCCAGCAGAGGGGTGTCCGGTACGCAGTATTTT
CASRGVSGTQYF
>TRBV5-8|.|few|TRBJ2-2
TGTGCCAGCAGCTTGTTTCAGGGCGACACCGGGGAGCTGTTTTTT
CASSLFQGDTGELFF
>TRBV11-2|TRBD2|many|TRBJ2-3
TGTGCCAGCAGATTAGCGGGAGCCAACACAGATACGCAGTATTTT
CASRLAGANTDTQYF
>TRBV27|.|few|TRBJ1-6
TGTGCCAGCAGTTTAGAGGGGGGGAATTCACCCCTCCACTTT
CASSLEGGNSPLHF
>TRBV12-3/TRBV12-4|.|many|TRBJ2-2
TGTGCCAGCGTAATTGAGGTTATCGGGGAGCTGTTTTTT
CASVIEVIGELFF
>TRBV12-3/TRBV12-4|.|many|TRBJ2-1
TGTGCCAGCAGTTTAGGGTTGGGGGATCCCTACAATGAGCAGTTCTTC
CASSLGLGDPYNEQFF
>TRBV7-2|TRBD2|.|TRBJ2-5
TGTGCCAGCAGCTTAGAGTCGGGCGGGAGTTGGAAGACCCAGTACTTC
CASSLESGGSWKTQYF
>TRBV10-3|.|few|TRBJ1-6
TGTGCCATCAGAACGGATGTCTCACCCCTCCACTTT
CAIRTDVSPLHF
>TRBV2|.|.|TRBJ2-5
TGTGCCAGCAGTAGTGGGCTGGAGACCCAGTACTTC
CASSSGLETQYF
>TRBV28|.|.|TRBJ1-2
TGTGCCGGTGGAAAGGGGTTTTCGGGTGGCTACACCTTC
CAGGKGFSGGYTF
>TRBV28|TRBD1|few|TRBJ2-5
TGTGCCAGTCAGGAGACAGGGGCCTCCGAGGCCCAGTACTTC
CASQETGASEAQYF
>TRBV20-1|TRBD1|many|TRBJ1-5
TGCAGTGCTAGTGGGACAGGAGCGGTTCAGCCCCAGCATTTT
CSASGTGAVQPQHF
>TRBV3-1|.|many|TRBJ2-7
TGTGCCAGCAGCCAAGGTTCAAGGGTCGATGCGGGGACAGACCCCTACGAGCAGTACTTC
CASSQGSRVDAGTDPYEQYF
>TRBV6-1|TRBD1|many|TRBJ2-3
TGTGCCAGCAGGGACAGGGGGCTCGCAGATACGCAGTATTTT
CASRDRGLADTQYF
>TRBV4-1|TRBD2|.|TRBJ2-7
TGCGCCAGCAGCCAAGAGGAGCGGGAGGGCTACGAGCAGTACTTC
CASSQEEREGYEQYF
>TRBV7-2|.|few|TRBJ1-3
TGTGCCAGCAGCTTACTCGGCCTCTCCGCCTCTGGAAACACCATATATTTT
CASSLLGLSASGNTIYF
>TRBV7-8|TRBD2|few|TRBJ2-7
TGTGCCAGCAGCCTTAGCGGGAGGAATAACGAGCAGTACTTC
CASSLSGRNNEQYF
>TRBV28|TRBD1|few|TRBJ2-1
TGTGCCACGGACGACAGGGGCTCCTACAATGAGCAGTTCTTC
CATDDRGSYNEQFF
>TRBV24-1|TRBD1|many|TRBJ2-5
TGTGCCACCAGTGATTTCCCTCCCAGGGGGCGGCAAGAGACCCAGTACTTC
CATSDFPPRGRQETQYF
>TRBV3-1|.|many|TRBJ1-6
TGTGCCAGCAGCTCCGGTCGGGGGGGAAATTCACCCCTCCACTTT
CASSSGRGGNSPLHF
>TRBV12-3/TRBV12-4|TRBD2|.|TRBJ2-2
TGTGCCAGCAGTCCCCCGGGACTAGCGAACACCGGGGAGCTGTTTTTT
CASSPPGLANTGELFF
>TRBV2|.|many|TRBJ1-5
TGTGCCAGCAGACCCGAGTTGTTTAGCAATCAGCCCCAGCATTTT
CASRPELFSNQPQHF
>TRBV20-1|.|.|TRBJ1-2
TGCAGTGCTAGAGATCCAGGGAAAGGCTACACCTTC
CSARDPGKGYTF
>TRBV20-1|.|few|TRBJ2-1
TGCAGTGCTAGAGATTCAACGACTATCGATGAGCAGTTCTTC
CSARDSTTIDEQFF
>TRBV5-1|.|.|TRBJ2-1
TGCGCCAGCAGCTTGCGGCGGGACTCCAATGAGCAGTTCTTC
CASSLRRDSNEQFF
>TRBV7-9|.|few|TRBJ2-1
TGTGCCAGCAGCTTCGGCCAGCAAGACAATGAGCAGTTCTTC
CASSFGQQDNEQFF
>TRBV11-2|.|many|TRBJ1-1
TGTGCCAGCAGCGTGGTTGAGGGCTCATTGAACACTGAAGCTTTCTTT
CASSVVEGSLNTEAFF
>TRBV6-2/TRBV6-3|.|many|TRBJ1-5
TGTGCCACCTTGGGTGAAGGAGCCTCATTGGGGGGTCAGCCCCAGCATTTT
CATLGEGASLGGQPQHF
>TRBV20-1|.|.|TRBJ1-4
TGCAGTGCTAGGTCCCTCTCCTCCCCAAATGAAAAACTGTTTTTT
CSARSLSSPNEKLFF
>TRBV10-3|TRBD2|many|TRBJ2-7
TGTGCCATCAGTGCGGTGTCTAGCGGGAATACTGGCTACGAGCAGTACTTC
CAISAVSSGNTGYEQYF
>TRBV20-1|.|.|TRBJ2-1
TGCAGTGCTAAATTAGATGAGCAGTTCTTC
CSAKLDEQFF
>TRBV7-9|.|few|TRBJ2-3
TGTGCCAGCAGCCCGAGATTCCGGGAGAGAATGAATACGCAGTATTTT
CASSPRFRERMNTQYF
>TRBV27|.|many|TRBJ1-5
TGTGCCAGCAGTTGGAGGTTAGGCCCCAATCAGCCCCAGCATTTT
CASSWRLGPNQPQHF
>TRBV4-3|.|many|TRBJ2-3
TGCGCCAGCAGCCGGACGGATAGCACAGATACGCAGTATTTT
CASSRTDSTDTQYF
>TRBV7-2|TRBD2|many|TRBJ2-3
TGTGCCAGCAGTTCGGAACCGGGACTAGCAATTAGATCGCAGTATTTT
CASSSEPGLAIRSQYF
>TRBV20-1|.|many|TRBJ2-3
TGCAGTGCTAGAGATTTAACAGCTTCCACAGATACGCAGTATTTT
CSARDLTASTDTQYF
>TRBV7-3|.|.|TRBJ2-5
TGTGCCAGCAGCTTAGGGGGAGTAGTTAAAGAGACCCAGTACTTC
CASSLGGVVKETQYF
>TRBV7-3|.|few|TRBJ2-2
TGTGCCAGCAGCTTAACTAGCGGATTGATGAACACCGGGGAGCTGTTTTTT
CASSLTSGLMNTGELFF
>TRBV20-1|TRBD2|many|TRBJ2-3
TGCAGTGCTAGTGACTGGACTAGCGGGAGAACAGATACGCAGTATTTT
CSASDWTSGRTDTQYF
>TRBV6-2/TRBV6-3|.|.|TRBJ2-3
TGTGCCAGTCTGGGGACCGTCACAGATACGCAGTATTTT
CASLGTVTDTQYF
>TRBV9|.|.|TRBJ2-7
TGTGCCAGCAGCGTAGCTTCCGGGTCGGACAGCGAGCAGTACTTC
CASSVASGSDSEQYF
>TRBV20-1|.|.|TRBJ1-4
TGCAGTGCTACCTCGTGGAGGGGTCCCGAAAAACTGTTTTTT
CSATSWRGPEKLFF
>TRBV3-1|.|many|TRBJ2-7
TGTGCCAGCAGCCAAGACGGCTACGAGCAGTACTTC
CASSQDGYEQYF
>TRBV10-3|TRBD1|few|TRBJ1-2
TGTGCCGCGACAGGGGATAACTATGGCTACACCTTC
CAATGDNYGYTF
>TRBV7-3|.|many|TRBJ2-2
TGTGCCAGCAGCTTAGTGCCAGGAGCACACACCGGGGAGCTGTTTTTT
CASSLVPGAHTGELFF
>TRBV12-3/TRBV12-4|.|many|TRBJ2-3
TGTGCCAGCGGTGACGTAGGCAGACTCACAGATACGCAGTATTTT
CASGDVGRLTDTQYF
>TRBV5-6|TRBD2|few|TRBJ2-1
TGTGCCAGCAGCTTGGAGGCGGGAGCCAGAGGCAATGAGCAGTTCTTC
CASSLEAGARGNEQFF
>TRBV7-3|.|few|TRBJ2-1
TGTGCCAGCAGCTTACACGGTAATGAGCAGTTCTTC
CASSLHGNEQFF
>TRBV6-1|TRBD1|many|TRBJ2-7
TGTGCCAGCCCAAGGGACAGTACCTACGAGCAGTACTTC
CASPRDSTYEQYF
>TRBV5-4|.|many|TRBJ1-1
TGTGCCAGCAGCCCCACAACCAACACTGAAGCTTTCTTT
CASSPTTNTEAFF
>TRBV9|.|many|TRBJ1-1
TGTGCCAGCAGCCCTCCCCCGGCGAGGGTTGGGAACACTGAAGCTTTCTTT
CASSPPPARVGNTEAFF
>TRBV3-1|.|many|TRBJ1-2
TGTGCCAGCAGCCAAGATCCCTCAAACTATGGCTACACCTTC
CASSQDPSNYGYTF
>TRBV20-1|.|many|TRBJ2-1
TGCAGTGCCCCTCGACCCATCTCCGCGTACAATGAGCAGTTCTTC
CSAPRPISAYNEQFF
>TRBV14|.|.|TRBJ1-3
TGTGCCAGCAGCCAAGATATCAGGACCCTAAGAAACACCATATATTTT
CASSQDIRTLRNTIYF
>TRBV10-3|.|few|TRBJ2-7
TGTGCCACGACAAGGGACGGCCTTCCCTACGAGCAGTACTTC
CATTRDGLPYEQYF
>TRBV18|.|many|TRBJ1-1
TGTGCCAGCAGCCCAACAGTGAACACTGAAGCTTTCTTT
CASSPTVNTEAFF
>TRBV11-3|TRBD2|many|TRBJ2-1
TGTGCCAGCAGCTTAGATGGCGGGACTAACGACATTGGTGAGCAGTTCTTC
CASSLDGGTNDIGEQFF